Each of the 13 T cell receptor beta chains below was sequenced from the same sample in a study of CD8 T cells in Susac syndrome. Random hexamers were used to reverse transcribe the RNA input (0.5 to 1 ug). TCRdb called the immunoSEQ multiplex PCR reads again in MiXCR, with one record for every CDR3 protein. Of roughly 300,000 distinct CDR3 sequences detected, approximately 85% appear once; the ten largest clones hold approximately 0.11%. The sequenced material came from CD8+ T cells from PBMCs. Every receptor here comes from a human donor with multiple sclerosis.

CDR3 DNA sequence: TGTGCCAGTAGTATTTCTATGGGCGGCTACTATGGCTACACCTTC. As protein: CASSISMGGYYGYTF. The J gene is TRBJ1-2, the V gene TRBV19; D is unclear. The CDR3 totals 15 residues. The germline V gene has CDR1 LNHDA and CDR2 SQIVND (reference sequence). V dropped 3 bases and J dropped 3 bases, with 14 bases sitting between them.

This clonotype appeared a few times. The V gene is TRBV6-5, the J gene TRBJ2-7; no firm D call. The CDR3 extends over 15 amino acids. Trimming removed 0 bases from V and 1 base from J, with 10 bases in between. Germline CDR1 MNHEY, CDR2 SVGAGI. CDR3 nucleotides: TGTGCCAGCAGTTACTCGAGAGCACTATCCTACGAGCAGTACTTC. Translated: CASSYSRALSYEQYF.

This clonotype has just one count. The chain is built from TRBV27 and TRBJ2-7, with 11 nucleotides matching TRBD1. The J segment lost 5 bases and the V segment lost 6 bases, leaving 9 bases of the junction unmatched. Germline V gives CDR1 MNHEY, CDR2 SMNVEV (reference sequence). This CDR3 region has 15 residues. CDR3 sequence: CASSAIGQGAHEQYF. As DNA, the CDR3 is TGTGCCAGCAGCGCGATAGGACAGGGGGCACACGAGCAGTACTTC.

A few counts support this clonotype. The chain carries TRBV7-2 and TRBJ2-2; D is unresolved. CDR3 size: 12 residues. The germline V and J ends were trimmed by 8 bases and 0 bases, with 4 bases remaining between them. Germline-derived CDR1 and CDR2 are SGHTA and FQGNSA. CDR3 amino acids: CASVPNTGELFF. The DNA for the CDR3 is TGTGCCAGCGTACCGAACACCGGGGAGCTGTTTTTT.

V and J are TRBV2 and TRBJ2-7; D unclear. This CDR3 comprises 15 residues. Trimming pared 1 base from V and 3 bases from J, leaving 13 bases between. Looked up from germline, CDR1 is SNHLY and CDR2 is FYNNEI. As DNA, the CDR3 is TGTGCCAGCAGTGAAGGGCTAGTTGTGGACTACGAGCAGTACTTC. Amino acids: CASSEGLVVDYEQYF.

This clonotype was picked up one time. The chain combines TRBV27 with TRBJ1-5, with D unclear. The germline V gene encodes CDR1 MNHEY and CDR2 SMNVEV (reference sequence). V shed 8 bases and J shed 5 bases, with 13 bases lying between them. This CDR3 contains 13 residues. The CDR3 DNA sequence: TGTGCCAGCGGGTCCCAGGATTATCAGCCCCAGCATTTT. This encodes CASGSQDYQPQHF.

The chain joins TRBV28 to TRBJ2-1, with D maybe TRBD1 (6 bases). The CDR3 totals 15 residues. V lost 6 bases and J 6 bases, leaving 18 bases between the germline ends. Looked up from germline, CDR1 is MDHEN and CDR2 is SYDVKM. This CDR3 reads CASSRRGGLRNEQFF. The CDR3 DNA sequence: TGTGCCAGCAGCCGCCGAGGGGGATTGCGCAATGAGCAGTTCTTC.

This rearrangement joins TRBV6-4 to TRBJ2-1; D remains ambiguous. Trimming shortened V by 3 bases and J by 5 bases, and 11 bases separated the two germline ends. The germline V gene encodes CDR1 MRHNA and CDR2 SNTAGT. There are 14 residues in the CDR3. The CDR3 region is CASSEETSNNEQFF. CDR3 DNA: TGTGCCAGCAGTGAGGAGACGAGCAACAATGAGCAGTTCTTC.

This clonotype appeared a single time. V and J are TRBV7-8 and TRBJ1-1, with unresolved D. CDR3 length equals 15 residues. The germline gives CDR1 SGHVS, CDR2 FQNEAQ. Deletions cut 4 bases from V and 10 bases from J, with 22 bases between. The CDR3 bases are TGTGCCAGCAGCTGGGCGGAGGAGGGATTAAACTCAGCTTTCTTT. Its translation is CASSWAEEGLNSAFF.

The chain carries TRBV5-1 and TRBJ1-1; D is uncertain. CDR1 SGHRS and CDR2 YFSETQ come from the germline V gene. Deletions cut 2 bases from V and 0 bases from J, with 11 bases between. This CDR3 has 15 amino acids. The CDR3, as DNA: TGCGCCAGCAGCTTCGACTCCTTCATGAACACTGAAGCTTTCTTT. This gives the protein CASSFDSFMNTEAFF.

This clonotype was counted only a few times. The chain has TRBV6-6 and TRBJ1-1; tentatively, D is TRBD1 (6 bases). Germline values: CDR1 MNHNY, CDR2 SVGAGI (reference sequence). This CDR3 is 14 amino acids long. Trimming took off 2 bases at V and 4 bases at J, with 11 bases between the two ends. The CDR3 bases are TGTGCCAGCAGTTACAATAGAGGGGGCACTGAAGCTTTCTTT. Its translation is CASSYNRGGTEAFF.

The chain has TRBV7-8 and TRBJ2-1; 10 bases map to TRBD2. V trimming: 1 base; J trimming: 3 bases; junction bases outside the gene matches: 3. Germline assignment: CDR1 SGHVS and CDR2 FQNEAQ. This CDR3 has 16 amino acids. DNA of the CDR3: TGTGCCAGCAGCTTAGTGACTAGCGGGTACTACAATGAGCAGTTCTTC. Translation gives CASSLVTSGYYNEQFF.

The rearrangement joins TRBV7-9 to TRBJ2-1, with D maybe TRBD1 (5 bases). The CDR3 extends over 15 amino acids. Trimming left V 4 bases short and J 6 bases short, with 16 bases between. Germline loops: CDR1 SEHNR, CDR2 FQNEAQ (reference sequence). The chain's CDR3 is CASSSLGVKANEQFF. The CDR3 DNA reads TGTGCCAGCAGCTCTCTAGGGGTTAAGGCCAATGAGCAGTTCTTC.